Listed below are T cell receptor beta chains from one sample, sequenced in a study of T cell responses to AZD1222 COVID-19 vaccine. Generated by immunoSEQ multiplex PCR, the TCRdb table keeps only in-frame clones and is missing some. The table has more than 250,000 clones, approximately 95% seen once. The material sequenced was peripheral blood, taken on day 0 of AZD1222 vaccination. These receptors were taken from an adult in good health. CDR3s include the opening cysteine and the closing phenylalanine or tryptophan. Fields, in order: V gene, J gene, clone size, D gene, CDR3 protein, CDR3 DNA. A D gene is named only where the DNA matches it firmly. Clone size is shown for a subset of rows, as once, few, many or a class of expanded clone.

v_gene: TRBV18; j_gene: TRBJ1-1; abundance: .; d_gene: .; CDR3aa: CASSPFPDTEAFF; CDR3nt: TGTGCCAGCTCACCATTTCCTGACACTGAAGCTTTCTTT
v_gene: TRBV3-1/TRBV3-2; j_gene: TRBJ1-5; abundance: once; d_gene: TRBD1; CDR3aa: CASSQSLDRGSNQPQHF; CDR3nt: TGTGCCAGCAGCCAGAGCCTGGACAGGGGTAGCAATCAGCCCCAGCATTTT
v_gene: TRBV3-1/TRBV3-2; j_gene: TRBJ2-1; abundance: .; d_gene: .; CDR3aa: CASSRSATYYNEQFF; CDR3nt: TGTGCCAGCAGCCGTTCAGCTACTTACTACAATGAGCAGTTCTTC
v_gene: TRBV7-6; j_gene: TRBJ2-3; abundance: .; d_gene: .; CDR3aa: CASGRQETDTQYF; CDR3nt: TGTGCCAGCGGAAGACAGGAAACAGATACGCAGTATTTT
v_gene: TRBV11-2; j_gene: TRBJ2-5; abundance: .; d_gene: .; CDR3aa: CASSLRLETQYF; CDR3nt: TGTGCCAGCAGCTTGAGGCTGGAGACCCAGTACTTC
v_gene: TRBV15; j_gene: TRBJ1-5; abundance: .; d_gene: TRBD1; CDR3aa: CATSSQGQGNQPQHF; CDR3nt: TGTGCCACCAGCAGCCAGGGACAGGGGAATCAGCCCCAGCATTTT
v_gene: TRBV5-4; j_gene: TRBJ1-1; abundance: few; d_gene: TRBD1; CDR3aa: CASSLQDRGGEAFF; CDR3nt: TGTGCCAGCAGCTTACAGGACAGGGGAGGGGAAGCTTTCTTT
v_gene: TRBV27; j_gene: TRBJ1-2; abundance: .; d_gene: .; CDR3aa: CASSLNRAVPNYGYTF; CDR3nt: TGTGCCAGCAGTTTAAACCGGGCAGTCCCCAACTATGGCTACACCTTC
v_gene: TRBV2; j_gene: TRBJ2-2; abundance: .; d_gene: .; CDR3aa: CASRTQGLNTGELFF; CDR3nt: TGTGCCAGCAGGACACAGGGTTTGAACACCGGGGAGCTGTTTTTT
v_gene: TRBV12-3/TRBV12-4; j_gene: TRBJ2-5; abundance: .; d_gene: .; CDR3aa: CASSFGRPETQYF; CDR3nt: TGTGCCAGCAGTTTTGGACGGCCAGAGACCCAGTACTTC
v_gene: TRBV27; j_gene: TRBJ2-7; abundance: .; d_gene: TRBD1; CDR3aa: CASSLGQGIYEQYF; CDR3nt: TGTGCCAGCAGTTTGGGACAGGGGATATACGAGCAGTACTTC
v_gene: TRBV19; j_gene: TRBJ2-7; abundance: .; d_gene: .; CDR3aa: CASSDPGHSTYEQYF; CDR3nt: TGTGCCAGTAGTGACCCGGGACACTCGACCTACGAGCAGTACTTC
v_gene: TRBV19; j_gene: TRBJ1-6; abundance: once; d_gene: TRBD1; CDR3aa: CASRQQGAAYNSPLHF; CDR3nt: TGTGCCAGTAGGCAACAGGGGGCAGCCTATAATTCACCCCTCCACTTT
v_gene: TRBV6-5; j_gene: TRBJ1-1; abundance: .; d_gene: TRBD1; CDR3aa: CASRTGGTEAFF; CDR3nt: TGTGCCAGCAGAACAGGGGGCACTGAAGCTTTCTTT
v_gene: TRBV21-1; j_gene: TRBJ2-1; abundance: .; d_gene: .; CDR3aa: CASSNGGPTFYNEQFF; CDR3nt: TGTGCCAGCAGCAATGGGGGGCCCACCTTCTACAATGAGCAGTTCTTC
v_gene: TRBV28; j_gene: TRBJ2-1; abundance: .; d_gene: .; CDR3aa: CASSLLRDSYNEQFF; CDR3nt: TGTGCCAGCAGTTTGCTCCGGGACTCCTACAATGAGCAGTTCTTC
v_gene: TRBV9; j_gene: TRBJ2-1; abundance: once; d_gene: TRBD2; CDR3aa: CASSTNRAGTSGRTYNEQFF; CDR3nt: TGTGCCAGCAGCACAAACCGGGCGGGGACTAGCGGGAGGACCTACAATGAGCAGTTCTTC
v_gene: TRBV7-9; j_gene: TRBJ1-5; abundance: few; d_gene: TRBD1; CDR3aa: CASSYGQGSSNQPQHF; CDR3nt: TGTGCCAGCAGCTATGGACAGGGCAGTTCCAATCAGCCCCAGCATTTT
v_gene: TRBV6-5; j_gene: TRBJ2-7; abundance: .; d_gene: .; CDR3aa: CASRWSTGQYF; CDR3nt: TGTGCCAGCAGGTGGTCAACGGGACAGTACTTC
v_gene: TRBV5-4; j_gene: TRBJ1-1; abundance: .; d_gene: TRBD1; CDR3aa: CASSLKDRARLSNTEAFF; CDR3nt: TGTGCCAGCAGCTTGAAGGACAGGGCTCGGCTCTCGAACACTGAAGCTTTCTTT
v_gene: TRBV5-1; j_gene: TRBJ2-2; abundance: .; d_gene: .; CDR3aa: CASSLGNTGGAGELFF; CDR3nt: TGCGCCAGCAGCTTGGGGAACACCGGAGGTGCCGGGGAGCTGTTTTTT
v_gene: TRBV10-3; j_gene: TRBJ2-3; abundance: .; d_gene: .; CDR3aa: CAISEPLGTAQRATQYF; CDR3nt: TGTGCCATCAGTGAGCCACTGGGGACCGCTCAGAGGGCTACGCAGTATTTT
v_gene: TRBV14; j_gene: TRBJ1-3; abundance: .; d_gene: .; CDR3aa: CASSQDPAGIGNTIYF; CDR3nt: TGTGCCAGCAGCCAAGATCCGGCAGGAATTGGAAACACCATATATTTT
v_gene: TRBV5-1; j_gene: TRBJ1-2; abundance: .; d_gene: TRBD1; CDR3aa: CASSLGGDSNYGYTF; CDR3nt: TGCGCCAGCAGCTTGGGAGGGGACAGTAACTATGGCTACACCTTC
v_gene: TRBV5-6; j_gene: TRBJ2-1; abundance: .; d_gene: TRBD1; CDR3aa: CASSPGTASYNEQFF; CDR3nt: TGTGCCAGCAGCCCGGGGACAGCGTCCTACAATGAGCAGTTCTTC
v_gene: TRBV29-1; j_gene: TRBJ1-4; abundance: .; d_gene: .; CDR3aa: CSVSGDYNEKLFF; CDR3nt: TGCAGCGTCTCAGGGGATTATAATGAAAAACTGTTTTTT
v_gene: TRBV20-1; j_gene: TRBJ1-1; abundance: .; d_gene: .; CDR3aa: CSASTLDRSREEAFF; CDR3nt: TGCAGTGCTAGTACACTAGACAGGTCCCGTGAGGAAGCTTTCTTT